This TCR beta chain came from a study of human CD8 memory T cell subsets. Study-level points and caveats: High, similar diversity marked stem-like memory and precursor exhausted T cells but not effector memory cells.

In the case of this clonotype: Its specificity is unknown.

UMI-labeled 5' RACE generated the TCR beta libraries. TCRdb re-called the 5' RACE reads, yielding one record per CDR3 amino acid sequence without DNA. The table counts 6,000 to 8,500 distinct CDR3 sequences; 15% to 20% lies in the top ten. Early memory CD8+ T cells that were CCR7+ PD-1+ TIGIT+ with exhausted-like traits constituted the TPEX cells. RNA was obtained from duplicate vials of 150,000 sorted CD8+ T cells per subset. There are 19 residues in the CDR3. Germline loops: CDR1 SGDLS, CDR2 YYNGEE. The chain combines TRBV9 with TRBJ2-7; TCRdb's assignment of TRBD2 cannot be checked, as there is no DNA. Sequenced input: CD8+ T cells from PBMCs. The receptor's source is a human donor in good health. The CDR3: CASSVAVHLGDSNSYEQYF.